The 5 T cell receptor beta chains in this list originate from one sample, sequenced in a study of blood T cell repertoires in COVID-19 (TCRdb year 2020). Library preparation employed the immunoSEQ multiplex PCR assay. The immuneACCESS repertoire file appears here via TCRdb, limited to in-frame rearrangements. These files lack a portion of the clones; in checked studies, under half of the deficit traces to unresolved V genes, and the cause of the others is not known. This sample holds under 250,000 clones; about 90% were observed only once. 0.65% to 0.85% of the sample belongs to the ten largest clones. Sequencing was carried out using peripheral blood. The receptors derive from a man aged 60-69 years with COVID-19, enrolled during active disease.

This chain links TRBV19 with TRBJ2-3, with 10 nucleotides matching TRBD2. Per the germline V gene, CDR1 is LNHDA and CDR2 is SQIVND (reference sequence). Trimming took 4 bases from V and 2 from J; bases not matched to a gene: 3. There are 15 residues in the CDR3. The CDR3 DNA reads TGTGCCAGTAGTACGCTAGCGGGGGCCACAGATACGCAGTATTTT. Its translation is CASSTLAGATDTQYF.

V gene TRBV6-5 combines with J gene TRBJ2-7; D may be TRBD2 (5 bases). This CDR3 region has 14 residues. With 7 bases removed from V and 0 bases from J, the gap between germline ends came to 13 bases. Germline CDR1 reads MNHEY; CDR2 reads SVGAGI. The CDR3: CASTLAPGSYEQYF. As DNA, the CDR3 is TGTGCCAGCACCCTAGCTCCAGGCTCCTACGAGCAGTACTTC.

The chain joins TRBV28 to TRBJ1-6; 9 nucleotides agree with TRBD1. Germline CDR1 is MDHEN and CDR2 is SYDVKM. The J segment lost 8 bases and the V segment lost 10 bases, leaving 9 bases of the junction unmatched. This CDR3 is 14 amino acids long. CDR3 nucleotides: TGTGCCACCCACCGGACAGGGGCGGATTCACCCCTCCACTTT. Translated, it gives CATHRTGADSPLHF.

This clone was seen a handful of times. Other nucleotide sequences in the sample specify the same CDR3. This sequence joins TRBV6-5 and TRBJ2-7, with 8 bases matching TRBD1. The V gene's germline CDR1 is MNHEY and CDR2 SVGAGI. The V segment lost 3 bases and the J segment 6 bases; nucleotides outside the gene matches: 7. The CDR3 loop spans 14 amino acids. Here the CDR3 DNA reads TGTGCCAGCAGTTATACAGGACAGGGAGCCGAGCAGTACTTC. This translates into CASSYTGQGAEQYF.

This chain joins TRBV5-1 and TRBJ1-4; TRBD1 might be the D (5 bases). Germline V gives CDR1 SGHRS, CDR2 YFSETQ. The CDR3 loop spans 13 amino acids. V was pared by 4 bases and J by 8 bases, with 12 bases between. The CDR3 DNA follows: TGCGCCAGCAGCGGGGGAGGGCGCGAAAAACTGTTTTTT. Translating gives CASSGGGREKLFF. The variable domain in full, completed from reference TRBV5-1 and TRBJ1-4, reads KAGVTQTPRYLIKTRGQQVTLSCSPISGHRSVSWYQQTPGQGLQFLFEYFSETQRNKGNFPGRFSGRQFSNSRSEMNVSTLELGDSALYLCASSGGGREKLFFGSGTQLSVL.